This record looks at one T cell receptor beta chain sequence and its context. Germline CDR1 and CDR2: SEHNR and FQNEAQ (reference sequence). The CDR3 consists of 14 residues. Trimming removed 3 bases from V and 5 bases from J, with 13 bases in between. The sample originates from a study of blood T cell repertoires in COVID-19. As handled by the study authors: Reference gene primer amplification in the assay estimated nucleated cell counts. TCRdb's table, derived via immunoSEQ multiplex PCR, lists solely in-frame clones and lacks some. For V, J and clone size, that table is used; D and trimming come from the DNA. Here the sample spans about 210,000 clones, about 86% being singletons. Those enrolled, adults aged roughly 18 to 89 years, came from around 24 US areas. Allocation to cohorts depended on clinical history reported by the participants.

The V and J genes are TRBV7-9 and TRBJ1-2, with TRBD1 as a possible D gene (5 bases). The receptor was isolated from a woman between 40 and 50 years old with acute COVID-19. Sequences were obtained from PBMCs or T cells enriched from blood (not recorded which). The DNA for the CDR3 is TGTGCCAGCAGCTTGGTGGGGGGAGATTATGGCTACACCTTC. Its translation: CASSLVGGDYGYTF.